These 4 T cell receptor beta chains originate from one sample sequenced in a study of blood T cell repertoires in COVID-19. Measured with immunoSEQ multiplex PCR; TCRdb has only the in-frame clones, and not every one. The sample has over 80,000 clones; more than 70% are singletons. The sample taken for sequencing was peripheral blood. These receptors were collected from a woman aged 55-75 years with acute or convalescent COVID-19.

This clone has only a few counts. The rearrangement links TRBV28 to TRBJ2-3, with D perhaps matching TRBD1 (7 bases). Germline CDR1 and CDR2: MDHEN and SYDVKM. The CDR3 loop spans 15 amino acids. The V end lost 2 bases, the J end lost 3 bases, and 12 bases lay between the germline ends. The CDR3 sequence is CASSLVAGGTDTQYF. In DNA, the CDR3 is TGTGCCAGCAGTTTAGTCGCAGGGGGGACAGATACGCAGTATTTT.

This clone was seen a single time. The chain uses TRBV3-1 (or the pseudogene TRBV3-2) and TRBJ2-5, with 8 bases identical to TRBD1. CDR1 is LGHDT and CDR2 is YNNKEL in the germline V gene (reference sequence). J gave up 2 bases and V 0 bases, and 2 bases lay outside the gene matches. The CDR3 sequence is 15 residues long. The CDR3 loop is CASSQEWDRQETQYF. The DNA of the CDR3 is TGTGCCAGCAGCCAAGAGTGGGACAGGCAAGAGACCCAGTACTTC.

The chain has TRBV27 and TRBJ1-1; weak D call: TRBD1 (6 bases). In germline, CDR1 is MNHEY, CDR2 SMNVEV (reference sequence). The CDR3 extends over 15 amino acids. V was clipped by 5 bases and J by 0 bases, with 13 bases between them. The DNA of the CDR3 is TGTGCCAGCAGTGGGCAAGGGACAATGAACACTGAAGCTTTCTTT. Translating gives CASSGQGTMNTEAFF.

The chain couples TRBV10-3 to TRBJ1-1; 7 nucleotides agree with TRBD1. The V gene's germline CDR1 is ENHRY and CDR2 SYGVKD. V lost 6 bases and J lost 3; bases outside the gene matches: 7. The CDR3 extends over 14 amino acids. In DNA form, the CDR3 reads TGTGCCATCAGCTGGAGGGGGCCTGACACTGAAGCTTTCTTT. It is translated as CAISWRGPDTEAFF.